Each of the 2 T cell receptor beta chains below was sequenced from the same sample in a study of T cell responses to AZD1222 COVID-19 vaccine. Sequencing was performed with immunoSEQ multiplex PCR; in TCRdb, only in-frame clones are kept and a portion is missing. The table for this sample gives more than 110,000 clones. The source material was peripheral blood. Receptor source: an adult in good health.

The rearrangement links TRBV6-5 to TRBJ1-2; D perhaps matches TRBD1 (5 bases). The germline V gene encodes CDR1 MNHEY and CDR2 SVGAGI. This CDR3 is built from 15 residues. Trimming pared 0 bases from V and 4 bases from J, leaving 12 bases between. In DNA, the CDR3 is TGTGCCAGCAGTTACTCCTGGGGGGAGGGCTATGGCTACACCTTC. This gives the protein CASSYSWGEGYGYTF.

This chain links TRBV4-3 with TRBJ2-1; the D call may be TRBD1 or TRBD2 (5 bases each). The CDR3 has 16 amino acids. Between the trimmed V and J ends, which lost 0 bases and 3 bases, there was a span of 12 bases. Germline V gene sequence: CDR1 LGHNA, CDR2 YSLEER. DNA for the CDR3: TGCGCCAGCAGCCAAGATCTCGTGGGGGACTACAATGAGCAGTTCTTC. It codes for CASSQDLVGDYNEQFF.